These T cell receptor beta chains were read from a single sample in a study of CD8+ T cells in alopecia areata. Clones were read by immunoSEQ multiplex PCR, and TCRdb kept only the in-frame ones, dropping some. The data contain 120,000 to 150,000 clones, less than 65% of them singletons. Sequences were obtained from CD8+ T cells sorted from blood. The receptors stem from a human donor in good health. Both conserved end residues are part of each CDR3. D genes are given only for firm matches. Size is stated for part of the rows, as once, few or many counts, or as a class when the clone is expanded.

DNA: TGTGCCAGCAGCCCGGGGACTAGCGGCACAGATACGCAGTATTTT; CDR3: CASSPGTSGTDTQYF; size: .; V: TRBV7-3; J: TRBJ2-3; D: TRBD2
DNA: TGCAGCGTTGAATCGGCTAGCGGGTCCTACGAGCAGTACTTC; CDR3: CSVESASGSYEQYF; size: .; V: TRBV29-1; J: TRBJ2-7; D: TRBD2
DNA: TGTGCCAGCAGGGAAAGGGGGGACTACACCTTC; CDR3: CASRERGDYTF; size: .; V: TRBV6-6; J: TRBJ1-2; D: .
DNA: TGTGCCAGCTCAACCGGGACCGCTACCTACGAGCAGTACTTC; CDR3: CASSTGTATYEQYF; size: .; V: TRBV18; J: TRBJ2-7; D: .
DNA: TGTGCCAGCAGCTCTCCGACGGGGCGGGTAGCAAATACGCAGTATTTT; CDR3: CASSSPTGRVANTQYF; size: .; V: TRBV9; J: TRBJ2-3; D: .
DNA: TGTGCCAGCAGTGCCAGCCCCAGCGGGCAGTGGGTGGCCCAGTACTTC; CDR3: CASSASPSGQWVAQYF; size: .; V: TRBV27; J: TRBJ2-5; D: .
DNA: TGCAGCGTTGAAGACTTCGACTTTCAAGAGACCCAGTACTTC; CDR3: CSVEDFDFQETQYF; size: .; V: TRBV29-1; J: TRBJ2-5; D: .
DNA: TGTGCCAGCAGCTGGGACCAGGACTCAGATACGCAGTATTTT; CDR3: CASSWDQDSDTQYF; size: .; V: TRBV28; J: TRBJ2-3; D: .
DNA: TGCGCCAGCAGCTTGGGGGCCGGGCAGCCCCAGCATTTT; CDR3: CASSLGAGQPQHF; size: .; V: TRBV5-1; J: TRBJ1-5; D: .
DNA: TGCAGCGTTGAAGAACTGGCTGGCTACACCTTC; CDR3: CSVEELAGYTF; size: .; V: TRBV29-1; J: TRBJ1-2; D: .
DNA: TGTGCCAGCAGTGACCCTAACGGCGGGACAGGGGGCCGGACCCAGACGTATAGCAATCAGCCCCAGCATTTT; CDR3: CASSDPNGGTGGRTQTYSNQPQHF; size: .; V: TRBV6-4; J: TRBJ1-5; D: TRBD1
DNA: TGTGCCAGCAGCCCTAGCGGGAGGGCCGTAGAGACCCAGTACTTC; CDR3: CASSPSGRAVETQYF; size: .; V: TRBV7-9; J: TRBJ2-5; D: TRBD2
DNA: TGTGCCAGCAGCTCGGGGCCTGAAGCTTTCTTT; CDR3: CASSSGPEAFF; size: once; V: TRBV7-6; J: TRBJ1-1; D: .
DNA: TGTGCCAGCAGCTTAGCAGGGGCCGGGCCTGAAGCTTTCTTT; CDR3: CASSLAGAGPEAFF; size: few; V: TRBV7-9; J: TRBJ1-1; D: .
DNA: TGTGCCAGTAGTTTCACGGACACCGGGGAGCTGTTTTTT; CDR3: CASSFTDTGELFF; size: few; V: TRBV19; J: TRBJ2-2; D: .
DNA: TGCAGCGGCCGGACAGGGTTAAACACTGAAGCTTTCTTT; CDR3: CSGRTGLNTEAFF; size: .; V: TRBV29-1; J: TRBJ1-1; D: TRBD1
DNA: TGCAGCGCAACAGGGTGTTGCACAGATACGCAGTATTTT; CDR3: CSATGCCTDTQYF; size: .; V: TRBV29-1; J: TRBJ2-3; D: .
DNA: TGTGCCAGCAGCGGACGGACAGGGAACTACGAGCAGTACTTC; CDR3: CASSGRTGNYEQYF; size: .; V: TRBV9; J: TRBJ2-7; D: TRBD1
DNA: TGTGCCAGCAGTGAATATGCCAACGTTGGCACTGAAGCTTTCTTT; CDR3: CASSEYANVGTEAFF; size: few; V: TRBV2; J: TRBJ1-1; D: .
DNA: TGTGCCAGCAGCTGGACAGAGTCCTACGAGCAGTACTTC; CDR3: CASSWTESYEQYF; size: .; V: TRBV5-6; J: TRBJ2-7; D: .
DNA: TGCAGCGTTGCGGAAGAGACCCAGTACTTC; CDR3: CSVAEETQYF; size: .; V: TRBV29-1; J: TRBJ2-5; D: .
DNA: TGTGCCAGTAGTATCACCTGGGAGGCCTACGAGCAGTACTTC; CDR3: CASSITWEAYEQYF; size: few; V: TRBV19; J: TRBJ2-7; D: .
DNA: TGTGCCAGCAGCTTGGGACAGGGTCAAGAGACCCAGTACTTC; CDR3: CASSLGQGQETQYF; size: .; V: TRBV7-9; J: TRBJ2-5; D: TRBD1
DNA: TGCGCCAGCAGCCAAGGTACCGGGACTAGCGCCTACGAGCAGTACTTC; CDR3: CASSQGTGTSAYEQYF; size: few; V: TRBV4-1; J: TRBJ2-7; D: TRBD2
DNA: TGTGCCAGCAGCCCAGGACAGGGCAAAGAGACCCAGTACTTC; CDR3: CASSPGQGKETQYF; size: .; V: TRBV6-5; J: TRBJ2-5; D: TRBD1
DNA: TGTGCCAGCAGTGAAGACAGCTACAATGAGCAGTTCTTC; CDR3: CASSEDSYNEQFF; size: .; V: TRBV25-1; J: TRBJ2-1; D: .
DNA: TGCGCCAGCAGCCAAGTACTACATCAGCCCCAGCATTTT; CDR3: CASSQVLHQPQHF; size: .; V: TRBV4-1; J: TRBJ1-5; D: .
DNA: TGTGCCAGCAGTTCCCCAAGACTAGCGGGATCCGAGAAAAACATTCAGTACTTC; CDR3: CASSSPRLAGSEKNIQYF; size: once; V: TRBV28; J: TRBJ2-4; D: TRBD2
DNA: TGTGCCAGCAGCTTGTTTGGACAGGGGTTTTGGTTCTTC; CDR3: CASSLFGQGFWFF; size: .; V: TRBV5-6; J: TRBJ2-1; D: TRBD1
DNA: TGTGCCTGGACTAGCGGGAATCTCTACGAGCAGTACTTC; CDR3: CAWTSGNLYEQYF; size: few; V: TRBV30; J: TRBJ2-7; D: TRBD2
DNA: TGTGCCAGTAGTACCTCCGGGTTCCAGTACTTC; CDR3: CASSTSGFQYF; size: few; V: TRBV19; J: TRBJ2-4; D: .
DNA: TGTGCCAGCAGCGAATTCTCAGGGGCTAACTATGGCTACACCTTC; CDR3: CASSEFSGANYGYTF; size: .; V: TRBV9; J: TRBJ1-2; D: .
DNA: TGTGCCAGCAGCCGACAGTTCGACTACGAGCAGTACTTC; CDR3: CASSRQFDYEQYF; size: once; V: TRBV13; J: TRBJ2-7; D: .
DNA: TGCGCCAGCAGCCAATACAAGCGGGAGTCCGGGGAGCTGTTTTTT; CDR3: CASSQYKRESGELFF; size: .; V: TRBV4-1; J: TRBJ2-2; D: TRBD2
DNA: TGCGCCAGCAGCTTCTCTGACGGATACACTGAAGCTTTCTTT; CDR3: CASSFSDGYTEAFF; size: .; V: TRBV5-1; J: TRBJ1-1; D: .
DNA: TGTGCCAGCAGCCTGTGGGGCAGAGTGGGAGATACGCAGTATTTT; CDR3: CASSLWGRVGDTQYF; size: .; V: TRBV7-8; J: TRBJ2-3; D: .
DNA: TGTGCCATCAGTGAGACGTTTAGCGGGAGTAGATACGAGCAGTACTTC; CDR3: CAISETFSGSRYEQYF; size: few; V: TRBV10-3; J: TRBJ2-7; D: TRBD2